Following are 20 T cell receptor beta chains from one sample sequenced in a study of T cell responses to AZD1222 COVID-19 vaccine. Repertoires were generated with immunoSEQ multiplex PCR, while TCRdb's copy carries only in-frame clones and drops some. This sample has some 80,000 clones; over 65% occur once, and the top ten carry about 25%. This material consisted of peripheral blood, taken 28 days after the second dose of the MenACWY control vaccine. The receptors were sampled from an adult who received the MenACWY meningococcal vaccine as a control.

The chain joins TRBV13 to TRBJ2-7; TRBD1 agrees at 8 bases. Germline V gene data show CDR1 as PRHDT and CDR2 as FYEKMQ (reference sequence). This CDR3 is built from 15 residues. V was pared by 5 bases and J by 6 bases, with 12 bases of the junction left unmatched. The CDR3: CASSIRQGSFFEQYF. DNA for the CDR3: TGTGCCAGCAGCATCAGACAGGGGTCCTTTTTCGAGCAGTACTTC.

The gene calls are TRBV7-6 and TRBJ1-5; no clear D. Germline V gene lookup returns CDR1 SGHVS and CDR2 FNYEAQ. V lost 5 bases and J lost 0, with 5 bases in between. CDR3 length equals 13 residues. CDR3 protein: CASSPYSNQPQHF. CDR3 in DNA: TGTGCCAGCAGCCCGTATAGCAATCAGCCCCAGCATTTT. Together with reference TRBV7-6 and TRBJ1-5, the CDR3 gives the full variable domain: GAGVSQSPRYKVTKRGQDVALRCDPISGHVSLYWYRQALGQGPEFLTYFNYEAQQDKSGLPNDRFSAERPEGSISTLTIQRTEQRDSAMYRCASSPYSNQPQHFGDGTRLSIL.

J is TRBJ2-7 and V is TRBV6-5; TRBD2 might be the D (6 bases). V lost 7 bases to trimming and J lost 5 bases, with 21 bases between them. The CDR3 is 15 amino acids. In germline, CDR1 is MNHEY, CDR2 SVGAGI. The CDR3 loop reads CASTPREVSTHEQYF. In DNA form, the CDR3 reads TGTGCCAGCACCCCGAGGGAGGTTTCTACTCACGAGCAGTACTTC.

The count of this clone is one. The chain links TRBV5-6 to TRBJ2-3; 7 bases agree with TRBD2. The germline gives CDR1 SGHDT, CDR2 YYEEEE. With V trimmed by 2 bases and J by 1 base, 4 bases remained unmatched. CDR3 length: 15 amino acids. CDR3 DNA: TGTGCCAGCAGCTTTTCCAGCGGGGGCACAGATACGCAGTATTTT. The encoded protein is CASSFSSGGTDTQYF.

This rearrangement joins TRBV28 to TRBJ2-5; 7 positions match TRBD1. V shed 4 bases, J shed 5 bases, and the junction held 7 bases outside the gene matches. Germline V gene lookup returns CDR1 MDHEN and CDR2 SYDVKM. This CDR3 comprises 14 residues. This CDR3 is CASSWRGGLETQYF. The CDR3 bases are TGTGCCAGCAGTTGGAGAGGGGGCTTGGAGACCCAGTACTTC.

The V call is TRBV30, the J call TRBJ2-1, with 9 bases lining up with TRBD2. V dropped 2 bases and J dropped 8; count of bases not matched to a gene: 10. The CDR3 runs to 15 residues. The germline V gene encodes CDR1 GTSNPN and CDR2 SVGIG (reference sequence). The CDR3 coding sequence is TGTGCCTGGAGTCAGGGTAGCGGGAGATTCGATGAGCAGTTCTTC. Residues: CAWSQGSGRFDEQFF.

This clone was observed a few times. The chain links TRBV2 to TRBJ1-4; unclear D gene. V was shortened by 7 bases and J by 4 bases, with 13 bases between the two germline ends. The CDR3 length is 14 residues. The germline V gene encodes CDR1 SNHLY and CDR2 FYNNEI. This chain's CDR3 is CASNESPGNEKLFF. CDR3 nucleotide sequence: TGTGCCAGCAACGAATCTCCGGGTAATGAAAAACTGTTTTTT.

The CDR3 loop is CASSQEAGGGNQPQHF. Here the CDR3 DNA reads TGCGCCAGCAGCCAAGAGGCCGGAGGGGGCAATCAGCCCCAGCATTTT. The chain joins TRBV4-1 to TRBJ1-5, with D possibly matching TRBD1 (5 bases). The V gene's germline CDR1 is MGHRA and CDR2 YSYEKL. CDR3 length: 16 amino acids. Trimming cost V 0 bases and J 2 bases, with 11 bases left between them.

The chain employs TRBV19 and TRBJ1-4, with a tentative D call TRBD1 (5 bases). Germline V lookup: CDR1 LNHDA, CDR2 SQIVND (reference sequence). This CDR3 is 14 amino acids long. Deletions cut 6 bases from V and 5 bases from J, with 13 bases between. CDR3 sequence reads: CASSWGGSNEKLFF. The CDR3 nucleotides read TGTGCCAGTAGCTGGGGGGGATCAAATGAAAAACTGTTTTTT.

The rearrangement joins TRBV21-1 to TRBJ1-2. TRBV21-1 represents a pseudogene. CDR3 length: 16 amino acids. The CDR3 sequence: CASSKTETPRTYGYTF. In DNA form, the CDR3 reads TGTGCCAGCAGCAAAACTGAGACTCCACGGACCTATGGCTACACCTTC.

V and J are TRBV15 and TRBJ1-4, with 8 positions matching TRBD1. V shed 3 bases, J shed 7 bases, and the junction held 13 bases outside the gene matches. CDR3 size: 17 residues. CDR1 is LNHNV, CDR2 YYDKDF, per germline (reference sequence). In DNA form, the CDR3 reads TGTGCCACCAGCAGTCCGGGACAGGCGACCTCCGGTGAAAAACTGTTTTTT. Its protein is CATSSPGQATSGEKLFF.

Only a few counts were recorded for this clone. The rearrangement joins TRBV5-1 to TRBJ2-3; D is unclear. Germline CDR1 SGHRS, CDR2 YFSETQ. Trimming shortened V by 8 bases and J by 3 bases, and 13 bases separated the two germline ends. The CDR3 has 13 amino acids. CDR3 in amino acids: CASKSRLTDTQYF. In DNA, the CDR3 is TGCGCCAGTAAATCCCGTCTGACAGATACGCAGTATTTT.

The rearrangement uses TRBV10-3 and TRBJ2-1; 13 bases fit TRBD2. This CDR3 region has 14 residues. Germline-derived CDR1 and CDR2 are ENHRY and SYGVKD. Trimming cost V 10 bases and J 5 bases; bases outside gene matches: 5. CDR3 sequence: CATLAGGPDNEQFF. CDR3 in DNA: TGTGCCACACTAGCGGGAGGGCCCGACAATGAGCAGTTCTTC.

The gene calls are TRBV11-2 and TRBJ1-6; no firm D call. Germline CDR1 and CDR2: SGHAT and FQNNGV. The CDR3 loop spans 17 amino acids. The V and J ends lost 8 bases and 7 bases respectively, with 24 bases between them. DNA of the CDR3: TGTGCCAGCCGGACGTCTGGGCGGACCATCAGCAATTCACCCCTCCACTTT. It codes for CASRTSGRTISNSPLHF.

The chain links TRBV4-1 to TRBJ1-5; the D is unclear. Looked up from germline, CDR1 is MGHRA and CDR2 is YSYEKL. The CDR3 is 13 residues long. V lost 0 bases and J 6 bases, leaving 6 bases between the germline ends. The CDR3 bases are TGCGCCAGCAGCCAAGATCAATCTCAGCCCCAGCATTTT. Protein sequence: CASSQDQSQPQHF.

The CDR3 nucleotides read TGTGCCAGCAGCCAAGGTTTGTTCCAGGGGACCACTAATGAAAAACTGTTTTTT. Its translation is CASSQGLFQGTTNEKLFF. This chain joins TRBV4-2 and TRBJ1-4, with D tentatively TRBD1 (6 bases). The CDR3 has 18 residues. Germline V gene lookup returns CDR1 LGHNA and CDR2 YNFKEQ. The V end lost 1 base, the J end lost 2 bases, and 17 bases lay between the germline ends.

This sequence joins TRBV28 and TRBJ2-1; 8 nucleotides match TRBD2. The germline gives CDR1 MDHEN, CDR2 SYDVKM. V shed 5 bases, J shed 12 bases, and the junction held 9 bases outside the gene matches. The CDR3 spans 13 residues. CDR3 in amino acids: CASSATGTRWQFF. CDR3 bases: TGTGCCAGCAGTGCTACCGGGACTAGATGGCAGTTCTTC.

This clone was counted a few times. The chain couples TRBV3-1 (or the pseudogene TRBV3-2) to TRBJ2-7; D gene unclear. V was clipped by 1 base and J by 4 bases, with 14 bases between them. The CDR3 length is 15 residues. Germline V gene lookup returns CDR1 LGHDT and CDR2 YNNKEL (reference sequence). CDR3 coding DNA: TGTGCCAGCAGCCAAGGCCCTGGAGCTCGGTACGAGCAGTACTTC. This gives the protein CASSQGPGARYEQYF.

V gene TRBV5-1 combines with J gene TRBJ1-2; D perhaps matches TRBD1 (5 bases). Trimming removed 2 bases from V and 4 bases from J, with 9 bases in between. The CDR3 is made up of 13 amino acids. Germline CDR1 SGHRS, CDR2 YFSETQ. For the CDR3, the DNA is TGCGCCAGCAGCTTAGAGGGGACCTATGGCTACACCTTC. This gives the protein CASSLEGTYGYTF.

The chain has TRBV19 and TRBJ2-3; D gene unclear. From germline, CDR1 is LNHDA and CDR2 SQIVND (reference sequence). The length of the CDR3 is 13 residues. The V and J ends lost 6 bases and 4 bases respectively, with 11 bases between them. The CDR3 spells CASRHLVADTQYF. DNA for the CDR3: TGTGCCAGTAGACACCTAGTTGCAGATACGCAGTATTTT.